This entry lists 18 T cell receptor beta chains sequenced from one sample in a study of blood T cell repertoires in COVID-19. TCRdb keeps only in-frame clones here, not all; method: immunoSEQ multiplex PCR. The repertoire has 130,000 to 150,000 clones, approximately 81% of them found once; the top ten carry less than 3.5%. Sample: peripheral blood. The receptor set was obtained from a human donor with acute or convalescent COVID-19. The donor label of this sample is uncertain.

V usage is TRBV6-1 and J usage is TRBJ2-1, with D tentatively TRBD1 (5 bases). Trimming stripped 1 base from V and 6 bases from J, with 13 bases between. Per the germline V gene, CDR1 is MNHNS and CDR2 is SASEGT. This CDR3 has 15 amino acids. CDR3 DNA sequence: TGTGCCAGCAGTGAAGGGCAAGGGGCGACCAATGAGCAGTTCTTC. It specifies CASSEGQGATNEQFF.

This chain joins TRBV30 and TRBJ1-6; TRBD1 matches at 8 bases. J gave up 8 bases and V 5 bases, and 17 bases lay outside the gene matches. The germline gives CDR1 GTSNPN, CDR2 SVGIG (reference sequence). The CDR3 runs to 17 residues. CDR3 protein: CAWGDTMGQANHSPLHF. In DNA, the CDR3 is TGTGCCTGGGGGGACACCATGGGACAGGCGAACCATTCACCCCTCCACTTT.

This clone was picked up one time. J is TRBJ1-1 and V is TRBV27, with D perhaps matching TRBD1 (5 bases). Germline V gives CDR1 MNHEY, CDR2 SMNVEV (reference sequence). The germline V and J ends were trimmed by 2 bases and 7 bases, with 14 bases remaining between them. The CDR3 has 14 residues. The CDR3 loop is CASSLKTGLYEAFF. CDR3 bases: TGTGCCAGCAGTTTAAAAACAGGCCTTTATGAAGCTTTCTTT.

The V call is TRBV7-2, the J call TRBJ2-5, with 10 bases fitting TRBD2. This CDR3 region has 14 residues. Germline V gene data show CDR1 as SGHTA and CDR2 as FQGNSA. V was clipped by 3 bases and J by 2 bases; unmatched bases: 0. CDR3 residues: CASSFSGGQETQYF. The CDR3 DNA is TGTGCCAGCAGCTTTAGCGGGGGGCAAGAGACCCAGTACTTC. Full variable domain (missing parts from reference TRBV7-2 and TRBJ2-5): GAGVSQSPSNKVTEKGKDVELRCDPISGHTALYWYRQSLGQGLEFLIYFQGNSAPDKSGLPSDRFSAERTGGSVSTLTIQRTQQEDSAVYLCASSFSGGQETQYFGPGTRLLVL.

J is TRBJ2-3 and V is TRBV9; TRBD1 matches 7 bases. The V gene's germline CDR1 is SGDLS and CDR2 YYNGEE. The J segment lost 6 bases and the V segment lost 2 bases, leaving 9 bases of the junction unmatched. This CDR3 has 15 amino acids. CDR3 loop: CASSVSTGAPDTQYF. The CDR3 nucleotides are TGTGCCAGCAGCGTCAGCACAGGGGCCCCGGATACGCAGTATTTT.

The chain employs TRBV6-2 or TRBV6-3 and TRBJ2-2; TRBD1 matches 7 bases. With 0 bases clipped from V and 5 bases from J, the junction kept 6 bases outside the gene matches. Germline V gene data show CDR1 as MNHEY and CDR2 as SVGEGT. The CDR3 is made up of 16 amino acids. The CDR3 here is CASSYSRRGQTGELFF. Written as DNA, the CDR3 is TGTGCCAGCAGTTACTCGCGAAGGGGGCAGACCGGGGAGCTGTTTTTT.

The chain recombines TRBV14 with TRBJ2-1; D remains unclear. Per germline, CDR1 SGHDN and CDR2 FVKESK. There are 17 residues in the CDR3. V was pared by 0 bases and J by 0 bases, with 12 bases between. The CDR3 DNA reads TGTGCCAGCAGCCAAGACTTTCCAGGTCTCTCCTACAATGAGCAGTTCTTC. Its protein product is CASSQDFPGLSYNEQFF.

The chain carries TRBV15 and TRBJ1-2, with TRBD1 matching 7 bases. The junction had 2 bases not matched to a gene; V was cut back by 3 bases and J by 1 base. Germline loops: CDR1 LNHNV, CDR2 YYDKDF (reference sequence). CDR3 length equals 14 residues. CDR3 sequence: CATSSRQGNYGYTF. CDR3 bases: TGTGCCACCAGCAGTCGACAGGGTAACTATGGCTACACCTTC.

This clone was found once. The chain combines TRBV5-4 with TRBJ1-2; 12 nucleotides line up with TRBD1. V gave up 9 bases and J gave up 4 bases; unmatched junction bases: 7. The CDR3 is 14 residues long. Germline CDR1 and CDR2: SGHNT and YYREEE (reference sequence). As DNA, the CDR3 is TGTGCCATGGGGACAGGGGGCGCCGGCTATGGCTACACCTTC. It translates to CAMGTGGAGYGYTF.

The chain combines TRBV6-2 or TRBV6-3 with TRBJ2-7; 8 bases agree with TRBD1. V gave up 0 bases and J gave up 7 bases; unmatched junction bases: 5. The CDR3 runs to 14 residues. CDR1 is MNHEY, CDR2 SVGEGT, per germline. CDR3 bases: TGTGCCAGCAGTTACTCGAGGCAGGGGGCGGAGCAGTACGTC. This translates into CASSYSRQGAEQYV.

The chain recombines TRBV7-2 with TRBJ2-3, with TRBD1 matching over 8 bases. CDR1 is SGHTA, CDR2 FQGNSA, per germline. The CDR3 sequence is 14 residues long. The V gene end was trimmed by 1 base and the J gene end by 7 bases; junction bases not matched to a gene: 4. DNA for the CDR3: TGTGCCAGCAGCTTAGGAGCCAGGGGGCATACGCAGTATTTT. Its translation: CASSLGARGHTQYF. The entire variable domain, with the rest obtained from reference TRBV7-2 and TRBJ2-3, is as follows: GAGVSQSPSNKVTEKGKDVELRCDPISGHTALYWYRQSLGQGLEFLIYFQGNSAPDKSGLPSDRFSAERTGGSVSTLTIQRTQQEDSAVYLCASSLGARGHTQYFGPGTRLTVL.

This clone was seen a single time. The rearrangement links TRBV6-2 or TRBV6-3 to TRBJ1-2; TRBD1 is a possible D gene (6 bases). The CDR3 runs 14 residues. V was cut by 5 bases and J by 2 bases, with 12 bases left in between. In germline, CDR1 is MNHEY, CDR2 SVGEGT. This chain's CDR3 is CASSQDQGNYGYTF. The DNA of the CDR3 is TGTGCCAGCAGTCAGGACCAGGGGAACTATGGCTACACCTTC.

The gene calls are TRBV15 and TRBJ2-2; TRBD1 is a possible D gene (5 bases). Trimming removed 3 bases from V and 7 bases from J, with 12 bases in between. The germline gives CDR1 LNHNV, CDR2 YYDKDF (reference sequence). The CDR3 has 14 amino acids. The CDR3 DNA follows: TGTGCCACCAGCAGGTTCAAGGGGCACGGGGAGCTGTTTTTT. This codes for CATSRFKGHGELFF.

The chain joins TRBV5-1 to TRBJ1-4; TRBD1 matches at 7 bases. Germline V gives CDR1 SGHRS, CDR2 YFSETQ. V gave up 0 bases and J gave up 10 bases; unmatched junction bases: 12. The CDR3 contains 16 residues. As DNA, the CDR3 is TGCGCCAGCAGCTTGGCCCCGGACCCAGGGGGAGGAAAACTGTTTTTT. This encodes CASSLAPDPGGGKLFF.

In this sample, this clone turned up once. The chain combines TRBV24-1 with TRBJ2-5, with a weak D call TRBD1 (5 bases). Deletions cut 4 bases from V and 2 bases from J, with 7 bases between. This CDR3 has 13 amino acids. The germline V gene encodes CDR1 KGHDR and CDR2 SFDVKD. As DNA, the CDR3 is TGTGCCACCAGTGAAGGGGCACAAGAGACCCAGTACTTC. Translation gives CATSEGAQETQYF.

The chain combines TRBV18 with TRBJ2-5; maybe TRBD1 (6 bases). From germline, CDR1 is KGHSH and CDR2 LQKENI. V lost 3 bases to trimming and J lost 5 bases, with 13 bases between them. This CDR3 spans 14 amino acids. DNA of the CDR3: TGTGCCAGCTCACCTACTACAGGGCCGGAGACCCAGTACTTC. Translating it yields CASSPTTGPETQYF.

CDR3 sequence: CASSPRQGDTIYF. Written as DNA, the CDR3 is TGTGCCAGCAGTCCCCGACAGGGCGACACCATATATTTT. J is TRBJ1-3 and V is TRBV6-5, with 7 bases lining up with TRBD1. This CDR3 comprises 13 residues. J lost 8 bases, V lost 5 bases, and 6 bases had no gene match. Germline V gives CDR1 MNHEY, CDR2 SVGAGI.

The rearrangement uses TRBV24-1 and TRBJ2-5; TRBD2 agrees at 9 bases. CDR1 and CDR2 from the germline V gene are KGHDR and SFDVKD. The CDR3 length is 15 residues. Germline trimming cut 6 bases from V and 3 bases from J; bases unmatched to any gene: 7. CDR3 sequence reads: CATSRTSDKKETQYF. The CDR3 nucleotides read TGTGCCACCAGTAGGACTAGCGATAAAAAAGAGACCCAGTACTTC.